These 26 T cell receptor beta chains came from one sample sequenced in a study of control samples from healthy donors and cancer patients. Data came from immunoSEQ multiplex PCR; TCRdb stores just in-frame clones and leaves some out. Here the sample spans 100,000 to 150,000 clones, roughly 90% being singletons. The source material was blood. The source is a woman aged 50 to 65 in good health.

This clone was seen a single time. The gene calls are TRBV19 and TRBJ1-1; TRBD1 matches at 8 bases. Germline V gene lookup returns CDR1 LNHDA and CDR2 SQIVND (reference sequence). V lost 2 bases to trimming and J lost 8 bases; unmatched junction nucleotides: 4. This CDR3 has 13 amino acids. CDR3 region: CASSIRQGYEAFF. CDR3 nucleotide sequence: TGTGCCAGTAGTATAAGACAGGGGTACGAAGCTTTCTTT.

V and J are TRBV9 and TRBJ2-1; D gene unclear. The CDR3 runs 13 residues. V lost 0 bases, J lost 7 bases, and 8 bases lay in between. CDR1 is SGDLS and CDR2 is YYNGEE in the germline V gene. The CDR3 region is CASSVGIENEQFF. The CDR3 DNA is TGTGCCAGCAGCGTAGGGATCGAAAATGAGCAGTTCTTC.

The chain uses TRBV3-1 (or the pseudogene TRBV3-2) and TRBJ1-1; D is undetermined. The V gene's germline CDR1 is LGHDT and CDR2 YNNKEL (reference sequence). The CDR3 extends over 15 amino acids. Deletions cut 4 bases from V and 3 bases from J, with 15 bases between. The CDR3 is CASSRGEMRYTEAFF. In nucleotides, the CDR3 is TGTGCCAGCAGCCGCGGTGAGATGAGGTACACTGAAGCTTTCTTT.

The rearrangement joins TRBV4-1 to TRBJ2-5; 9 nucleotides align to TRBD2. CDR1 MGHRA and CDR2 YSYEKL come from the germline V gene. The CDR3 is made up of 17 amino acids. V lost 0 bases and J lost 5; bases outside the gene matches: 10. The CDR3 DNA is TGCGCCAGCAGCCAAGAGTACCAGCGGGGGGTCCAGGAGACCCAGTACTTC. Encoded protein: CASSQEYQRGVQETQYF.

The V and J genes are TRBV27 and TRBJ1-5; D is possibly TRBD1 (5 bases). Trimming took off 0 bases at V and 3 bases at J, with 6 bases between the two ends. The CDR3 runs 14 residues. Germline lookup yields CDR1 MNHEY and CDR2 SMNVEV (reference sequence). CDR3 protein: CASSLSGVNQPQHF. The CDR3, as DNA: TGTGCCAGCAGTTTATCGGGGGTCAATCAGCCCCAGCATTTT.

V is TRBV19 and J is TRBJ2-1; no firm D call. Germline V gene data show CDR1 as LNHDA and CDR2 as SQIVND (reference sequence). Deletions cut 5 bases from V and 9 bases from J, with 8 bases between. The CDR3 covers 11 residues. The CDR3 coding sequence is TGTGCCAGTAGTTACCTATCTGAGCAGTTCTTC. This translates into CASSYLSEQFF.

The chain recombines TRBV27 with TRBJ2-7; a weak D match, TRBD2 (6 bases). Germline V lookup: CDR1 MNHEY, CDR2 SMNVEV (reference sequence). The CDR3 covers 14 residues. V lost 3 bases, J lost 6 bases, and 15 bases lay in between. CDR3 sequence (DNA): TGTGCCAGCAGTTTTTCATGGGAGGAGGCCGAGCAGTACTTC. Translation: CASSFSWEEAEQYF.

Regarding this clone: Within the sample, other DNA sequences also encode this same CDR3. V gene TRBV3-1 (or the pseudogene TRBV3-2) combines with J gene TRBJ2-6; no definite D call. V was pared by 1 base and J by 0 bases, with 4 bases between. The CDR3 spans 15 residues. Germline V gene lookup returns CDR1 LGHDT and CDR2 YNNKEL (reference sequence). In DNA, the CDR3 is TGTGCCAGCAGCCAAGGCGTCTCTGGGGCCAACGTCCTGACTTTC. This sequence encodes CASSQGVSGANVLTF.

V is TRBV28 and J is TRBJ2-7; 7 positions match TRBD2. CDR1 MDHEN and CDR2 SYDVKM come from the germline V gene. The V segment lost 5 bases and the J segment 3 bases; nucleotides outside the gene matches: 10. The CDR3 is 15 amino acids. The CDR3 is CASSPGRGWNYEQYF. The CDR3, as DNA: TGTGCCAGCAGTCCAGGGCGGGGGTGGAACTACGAGCAGTACTTC.

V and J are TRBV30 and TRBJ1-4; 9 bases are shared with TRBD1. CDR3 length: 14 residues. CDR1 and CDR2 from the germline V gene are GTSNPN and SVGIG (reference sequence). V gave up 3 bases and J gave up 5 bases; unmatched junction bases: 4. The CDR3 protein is CAWSPGQGNEKLFF. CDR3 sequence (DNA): TGTGCCTGGAGCCCTGGACAGGGGAATGAAAAACTGTTTTTT.

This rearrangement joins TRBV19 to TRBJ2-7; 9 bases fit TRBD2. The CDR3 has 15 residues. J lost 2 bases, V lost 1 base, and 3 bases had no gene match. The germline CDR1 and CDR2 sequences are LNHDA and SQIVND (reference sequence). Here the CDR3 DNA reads TGTGCCAGTAGTATAGTTAGCGGGGGCCCCTACGAGCAGTACTTC. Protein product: CASSIVSGGPYEQYF.

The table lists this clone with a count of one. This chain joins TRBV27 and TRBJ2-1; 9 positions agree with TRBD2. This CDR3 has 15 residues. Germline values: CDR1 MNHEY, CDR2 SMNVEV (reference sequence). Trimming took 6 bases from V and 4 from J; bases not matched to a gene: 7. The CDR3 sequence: CASSLAGRSYNEQFF. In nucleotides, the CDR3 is TGTGCCAGCAGCCTAGCGGGAAGAAGTTACAATGAGCAGTTCTTC.

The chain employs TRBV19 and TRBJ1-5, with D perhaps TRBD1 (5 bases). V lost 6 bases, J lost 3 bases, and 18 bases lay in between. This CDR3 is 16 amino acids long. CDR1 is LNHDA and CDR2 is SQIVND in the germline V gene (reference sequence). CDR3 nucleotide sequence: TGTGCCAGTAGCGGCCGAGACGGGGCCTCCAATCAGCCCCAGCATTTT. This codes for CASSGRDGASNQPQHF.

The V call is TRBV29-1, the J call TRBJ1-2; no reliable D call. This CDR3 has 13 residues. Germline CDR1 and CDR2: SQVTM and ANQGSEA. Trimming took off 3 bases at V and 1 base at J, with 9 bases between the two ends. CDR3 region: CSVDGLNNYGYTF. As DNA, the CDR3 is TGCAGCGTTGACGGCTTGAATAACTATGGCTACACCTTC.

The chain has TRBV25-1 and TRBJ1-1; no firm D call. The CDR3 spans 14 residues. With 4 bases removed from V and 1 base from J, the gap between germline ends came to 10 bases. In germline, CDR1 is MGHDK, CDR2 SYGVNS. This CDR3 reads CASSALGRNTEAFF. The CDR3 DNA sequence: TGTGCCAGCAGTGCCCTGGGGAGGAACACTGAAGCTTTCTTT.

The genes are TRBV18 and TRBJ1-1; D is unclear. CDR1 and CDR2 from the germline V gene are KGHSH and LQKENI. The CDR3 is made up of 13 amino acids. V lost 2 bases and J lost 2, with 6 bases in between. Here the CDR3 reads CASSPWENTEAFF. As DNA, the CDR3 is TGTGCCAGCTCACCATGGGAAAACACTGAAGCTTTCTTT.

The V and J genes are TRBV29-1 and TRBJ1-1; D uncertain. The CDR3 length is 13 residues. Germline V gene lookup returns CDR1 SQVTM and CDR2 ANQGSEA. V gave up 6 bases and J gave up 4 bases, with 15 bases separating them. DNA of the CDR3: TGCAGCGTCTCCAACAAAGGAGGCACTGAAGCTTTCTTT. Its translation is CSVSNKGGTEAFF.

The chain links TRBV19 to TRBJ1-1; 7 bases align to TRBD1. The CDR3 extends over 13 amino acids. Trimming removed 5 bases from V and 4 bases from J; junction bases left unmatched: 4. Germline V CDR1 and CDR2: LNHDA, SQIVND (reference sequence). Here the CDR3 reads CASSSDRSTEAFF. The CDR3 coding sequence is TGTGCCAGTAGTTCGGACAGGAGCACTGAAGCTTTCTTT.

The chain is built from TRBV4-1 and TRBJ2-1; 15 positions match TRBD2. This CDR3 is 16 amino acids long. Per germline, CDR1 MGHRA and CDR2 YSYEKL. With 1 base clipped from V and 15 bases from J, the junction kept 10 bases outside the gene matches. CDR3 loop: CASSQAIGTSGGSPFF. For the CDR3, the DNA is TGCGCCAGCAGCCAAGCTATTGGGACTAGCGGGGGGTCGCCGTTCTTC.

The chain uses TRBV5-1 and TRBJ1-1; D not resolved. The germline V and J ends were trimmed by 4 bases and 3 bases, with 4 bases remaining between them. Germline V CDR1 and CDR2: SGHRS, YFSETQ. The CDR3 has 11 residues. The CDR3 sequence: CASSRDTEAFF. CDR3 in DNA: TGCGCCAGCAGCCGCGACACTGAAGCTTTCTTT.

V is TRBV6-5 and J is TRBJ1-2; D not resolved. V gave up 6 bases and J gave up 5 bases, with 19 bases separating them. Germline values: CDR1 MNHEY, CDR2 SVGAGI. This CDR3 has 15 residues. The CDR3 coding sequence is TGTGCCAGCAGCCCACGGCACCCCTCCGGATATGGCTACACCTTC. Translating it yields CASSPRHPSGYGYTF.

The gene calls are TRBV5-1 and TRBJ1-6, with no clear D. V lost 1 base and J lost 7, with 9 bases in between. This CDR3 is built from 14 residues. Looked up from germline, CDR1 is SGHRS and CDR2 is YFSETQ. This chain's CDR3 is CASSLSANNSPLHF. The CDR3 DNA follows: TGCGCCAGCAGCTTGTCAGCGAACAATTCACCCCTCCACTTT.

For the CDR3, the DNA is TGCAGCTTCGGGGGCTCCGGATACAATGAGCAGTTCTTC. Translated, it gives CSFGGSGYNEQFF. J is TRBJ2-1 and V is TRBV29-1, with D perhaps given as TRBD1 or TRBD2 (6 bases each). The CDR3 covers 13 residues. Germline V lookup: CDR1 SQVTM, CDR2 ANQGSEA. V lost 8 bases and J lost 4, with 15 bases in between.

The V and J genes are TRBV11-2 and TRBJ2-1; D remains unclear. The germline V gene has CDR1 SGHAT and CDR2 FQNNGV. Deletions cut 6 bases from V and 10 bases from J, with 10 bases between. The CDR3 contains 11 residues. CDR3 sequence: CASSPTREQFF. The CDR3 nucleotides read TGTGCCAGCAGTCCGACTCGCGAGCAGTTCTTC.

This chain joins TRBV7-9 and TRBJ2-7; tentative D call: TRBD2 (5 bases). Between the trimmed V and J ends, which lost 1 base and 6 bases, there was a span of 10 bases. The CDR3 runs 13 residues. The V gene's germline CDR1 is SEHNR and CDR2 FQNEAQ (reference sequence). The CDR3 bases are TGTGCCAGCAGCTTAGTGCTGGGGAGCGAGCAGTACTTC. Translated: CASSLVLGSEQYF. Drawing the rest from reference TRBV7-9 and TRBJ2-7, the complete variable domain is DTGVSQNPRHKITKRGQNVTFRCDPISEHNRLYWYRQTLGQGPEFLTYFQNEAQLEKSRLLSDRFSAERPKGSFSTLEIQRTEQGDSAMYLCASSLVLGSEQYFGPGTRLTVT.

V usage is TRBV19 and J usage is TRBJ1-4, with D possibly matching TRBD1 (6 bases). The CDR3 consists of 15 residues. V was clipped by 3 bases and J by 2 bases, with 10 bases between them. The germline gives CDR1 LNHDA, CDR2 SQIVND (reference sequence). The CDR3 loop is CASSIRQGTNEKLFF. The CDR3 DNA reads TGTGCCAGTAGTATTCGGCAGGGGACTAATGAAAAACTGTTTTTT.